This paragraph reports one TCR beta chain. The germline gives CDR1 LNHNV, CDR2 YYDKDF (reference sequence). After removal of 1 base from V and 2 bases from J, the junction contained 3 bases not matched to a gene. The CDR3 runs to 17 residues. The sample comes from a study of beta chain features in type 1 diabetes. The sequenced template was cDNA made from the entire isolated RNA. Libraries were prepared by immunoSEQ multiplex PCR; TCRdb keeps only in-frame clonotypes and omits some of them. This table has 250,000 to 300,000 clones, about 8.5% appearing once. The V gene is TRBV15, the J gene TRBJ2-3; 13 bases are a match to TRBD2. What was sequenced was central memory CD4+ T cells from blood. This receptor was obtained from a woman younger than 30 in good health. The CDR3 sequence: CATSRGGLAGTTDTQYF. CDR3 bases: TGTGCCACCAGCAGAGGGGGACTAGCGGGGACCACAGATACGCAGTATTTT. The complete variable domain, with remaining parts taken from reference TRBV15 and TRBJ2-3, reads DAMVIQNPRYQVTQFGKPVTLSCSQTLNHNVMYWYQQKSSQAPKLLFHYYDKDFNNEADTPDNFQSRRPNTSFCFLDIRSPGLGDTAMYLCATSRGGLAGTTDTQYFGPGTRLTVL.